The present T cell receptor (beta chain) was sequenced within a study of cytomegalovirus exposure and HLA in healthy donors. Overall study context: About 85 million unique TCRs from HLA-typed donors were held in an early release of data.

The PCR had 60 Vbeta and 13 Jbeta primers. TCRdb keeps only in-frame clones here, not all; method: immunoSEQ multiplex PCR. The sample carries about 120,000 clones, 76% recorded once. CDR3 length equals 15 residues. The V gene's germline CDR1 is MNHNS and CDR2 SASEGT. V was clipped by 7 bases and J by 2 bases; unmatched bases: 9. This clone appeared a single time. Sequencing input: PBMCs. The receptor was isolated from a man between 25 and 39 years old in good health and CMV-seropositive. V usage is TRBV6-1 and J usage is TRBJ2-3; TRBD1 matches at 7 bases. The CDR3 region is CASIGTVRLTDTQYF. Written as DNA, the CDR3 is TGTGCCAGCATTGGGACAGTGCGCCTCACAGATACGCAGTATTTT.